This T cell receptor beta chain was observed in a study of tumor and adjacent non-tumor tissue in lung cancer (dated by TCRdb to 2017 to 2018). At the level of the whole study: Patients with adenocarcinoma (approximately 11), squamous cell carcinoma (2) and small cell lung cancer (1) were included in the cohort. The 15 or so patients were aged about 31 to 76 years, included around ten men and 5 women, and had TNM stage I to III disease. A total of around 130,000,000 productive TCRbeta reads were generated by sequencing, corresponding to an average of about 4.17 million reads per sample. The study compared bulk TCRbeta repertoires from lung tumor tissue and matched distant non-tumor lung tissue of around 14 lung cancer patients. For each patient, one tumor sample and one normal lung sample were taken, giving a few dozen paired specimens that underwent TCRbeta CDR3 sequencing. Overall study results and their limits: Significantly higher TCR diversity was found in younger patients, and higher tumor TCR diversity was associated with shorter overall and disease-free survival. In normal lung, the top 100 clones accounted for a significantly larger cumulative share of the repertoire than in tumor tissue. Neither the sequencing platform nor unique molecular identifiers are named or mentioned anywhere in the methods. Only roughly 15 patients were in the cohort, and the authors stated that larger samples and more detailed clinical data are needed. TCR diversity (inverse Simpson) was significantly higher in tumor than in normal lung tissue (roughly 430 vs 170, P = 0.0075, Mann-Whitney U test). Peripheral blood was not sequenced, so blood TCRbeta repertoires in these lung cancer patients were not examined.

The library relied on multiplex PCR. Sequencer: Illumina HiSeq 2500. TCRbeta libraries were constructed through three rounds of nested PCR with primers (Table S4) according to protocols modified from ARM-PCR. Before sequencing, PCR products of 200-500 bp were excised from the gel and purified with the QIAquick gel extraction kit. The paper's processing steps were these. Reads were cleaned using Trimmomatic, were merged into complete CDR3 sequences using FLASH, and were assigned to V(D)J germline segments using MiTCR. Clonal diversity was calculated as the inverse Simpson's index using VDJtools. Productive reads were defined as in-frame sequences without a premature stop codon. TCRdb trimmed the raw reads at Q25, called clones with MiXCR and kept productive beta chains. Each entry merges the rows of one CDR3 protein and shows their most common DNA and genes. These V and J calls rely on TCRdb rather than the paper's analysis. The sample table holds roughly 82,000 distinct CDR3 sequences, of which around 82% were seen once. The top ten constitute about a fifth of the sample.

RNA was extracted from bulk unsorted tissue and checked for quality with a NanoDrop ND-1000 and an Agilent 2100. For the normal lung samples, distant non-tumor tissue was collected more than 3 cm away from the tumor edge. Newly diagnosed lung cancer patients without prior chemotherapy who had been admitted for thoracic surgery in China between August and November 2014 were enrolled as donors. The study excluded patients who had received radiotherapy or chemotherapy before or who had another cancer at the same time. Surgical tissue pieces of about 1-2.3 cm3 were preserved in RNAlater solution and were kept at -80 degrees C until use. The CDR3 goes from the cysteine to the phenylalanine over 15 residues. Just CDR3 DNA is preserved here, 45 bases in frame from base 1. Between the V and J ends, shortened by 2 bases and 5 bases respectively, the junction contains 19 bases. The germline V gene (reference sequence) sets CDR1 to GTSNPN and CDR2 to SVGIG.

Of note for this clonotype: The specificity of this receptor is unknown. No quality values exist for individual bases; no much larger clone is one base distant.

Sequencing input: distant non-tumor lung tissue. The clonotype originates from a woman between 45 and 65 years old with non-small cell lung cancer. The chain employs TRBV30 and TRBJ2-7; a tentative D match to TRBD1 spans 5 bases. This receptor has the CDR3 CAWSKIGAGWNEQYF. The DNA is as follows: TGTGCCTGGAGTAAGATAGGAGCAGGGTGGAACGAGCAGTACTTC.